The source of this T cell receptor (beta chain) is a study of T cell responses to AZD1222 COVID-19 vaccine. Germline V gives CDR1 KGHSH, CDR2 LQKENI. CDR3 length: 15 amino acids. Losses at the gene ends were 3 bases for V and 6 bases for J; bases not matched to a gene: 8. The protocol was immunoSEQ multiplex PCR, while the TCRdb copy is restricted to in-frame clones and leaves out a portion. The profile shows more than 95,000 clones, 89% of them singletons. In regard to this clone: The antigen is unknown.

Whole-study findings and limits: The donors showed a predominance of white British ancestry and of females, with possible underestimation of clonal diversity.

The sequences come from peripheral blood, collected on day 0 of AZD1222 vaccination. The TCR originated in an adult in good health. This chain joins TRBV18 and TRBJ1-1; 9 bases agree with TRBD1. CDR3 in DNA: TGTGCCAGCTCACCGTCTCGACAGGGGGGCGCTGAAGCTTTCTTT. Its protein product is CASSPSRQGGAEAFF.